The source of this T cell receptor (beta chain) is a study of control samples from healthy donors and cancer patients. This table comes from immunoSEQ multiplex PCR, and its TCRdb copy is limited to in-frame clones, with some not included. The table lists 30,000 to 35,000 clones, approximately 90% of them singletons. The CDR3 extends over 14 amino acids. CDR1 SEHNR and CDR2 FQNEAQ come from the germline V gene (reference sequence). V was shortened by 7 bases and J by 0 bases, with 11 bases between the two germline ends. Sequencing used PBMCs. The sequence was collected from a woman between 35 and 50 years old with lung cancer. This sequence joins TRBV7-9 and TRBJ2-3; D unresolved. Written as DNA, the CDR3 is TGTGCCAGCACCCCCTCCGCCAGCACAGATACGCAGTATTTT. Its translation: CASTPSASTDTQYF. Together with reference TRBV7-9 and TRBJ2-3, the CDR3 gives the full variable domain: DTGVSQNPRHKITKRGQNVTFRCDPISEHNRLYWYRQTLGQGPEFLTYFQNEAQLEKSRLLSDRFSAERPKGSFSTLEIQRTEQGDSAMYLCASTPSASTDTQYFGPGTRLTVL.